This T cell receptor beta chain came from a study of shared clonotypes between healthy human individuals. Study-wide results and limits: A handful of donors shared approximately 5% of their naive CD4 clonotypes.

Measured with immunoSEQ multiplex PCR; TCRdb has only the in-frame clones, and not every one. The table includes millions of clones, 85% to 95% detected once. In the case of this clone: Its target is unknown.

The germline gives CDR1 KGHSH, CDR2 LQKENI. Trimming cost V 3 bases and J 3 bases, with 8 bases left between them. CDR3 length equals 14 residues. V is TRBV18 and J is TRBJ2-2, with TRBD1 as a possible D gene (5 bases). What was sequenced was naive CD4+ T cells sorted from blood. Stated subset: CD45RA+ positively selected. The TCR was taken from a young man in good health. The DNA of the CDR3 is TGTGCCAGCTCACCCCTAGGGGACACCGGGGAGCTGTTTTTT. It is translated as CASSPLGDTGELFF.